This T cell receptor beta chain was obtained from a study of blood T cell repertoires in COVID-19. In the study overall: PBMCs, B-cell-depleted T cells, or T cells were the source of the cDNA or gDNA that made up the material.

V dropped 3 bases and J dropped 7; count of bases not matched to a gene: 6. The CDR3 length is 15 residues. Germline CDR1 and CDR2: MGHRA and YSYEKL. The repertoire was sequenced with immunoSEQ multiplex PCR; TCRdb's copy has only in-frame clones and lacks some. Altogether 73,000 or so clones are present, just over 85% being singletons, with the ten largest covering roughly 8.7%. The source material was peripheral blood. The sequence was obtained from a man between 25 and 39 years old with acute or convalescent COVID-19. This sequence joins TRBV4-1 and TRBJ1-4; 9 bases are a match to TRBD1. CDR3 protein: CASSQGGQGIEKLFF. The CDR3 DNA reads as TGCGCCAGCAGCCAGGGGGGACAGGGTATTGAAAAACTGTTTTTT.